This passage covers 8 T cell receptor beta chains from one sample sequenced in a study of shared clonotypes between healthy human individuals. The protocol was immunoSEQ multiplex PCR, while the TCRdb copy is restricted to in-frame clones and leaves out a portion. The sample shows about a million clones, approximately 77% of them seen only once. The sample was memory CD4+ T cells from PBMCs. The sample's subset: CD45RA-negative fraction. These receptors all come from a man aged 18 to 30 in good health. Some clones in this sample may be carry-over from other donors' samples.

The chain uses TRBV6-6 and TRBJ1-2; 8 positions agree with TRBD1. The germline gives CDR1 MNHNY, CDR2 SVGAGI (reference sequence). The V gene end was trimmed by 7 bases and the J gene end by 4 bases; junction bases not matched to a gene: 5. The CDR3 extends over 13 amino acids. The CDR3 loop is CASTSDRGYGYTF. The CDR3 coding sequence is TGTGCCAGCACCTCCGACAGGGGCTATGGCTACACCTTC.

This clone was seen only once. The rearrangement uses TRBV5-1 and TRBJ2-3, with 10 bases that match TRBD2. CDR3 length: 17 residues. Germline V gene data show CDR1 as SGHRS and CDR2 as YFSETQ. Trimming removed 0 bases from V and 6 bases from J; junction bases left unmatched: 10. This chain's CDR3 is CASSLELAGAGGDTQYF. Here the CDR3 DNA reads TGCGCCAGCAGCTTGGAGCTAGCGGGAGCGGGAGGCGATACGCAGTATTTT.

This clone was recorded a few times. The chain carries TRBV7-3 and TRBJ2-3, with unresolved D. The CDR3 extends over 13 amino acids. Per germline, CDR1 SGHTA and CDR2 FQGTGA. V lost 6 bases to trimming and J lost 4 bases, with 11 bases between them. The DNA for the CDR3 is TGTGCCAGCAGTTTAGTCGCCTCAGATACGCAGTATTTT. Translating it yields CASSLVASDTQYF.

The genes are TRBV10-3 and TRBJ1-4; D call uncertain. Trimming took off 3 bases at V and 9 bases at J, with 5 bases between the two ends. The germline V gene has CDR1 ENHRY and CDR2 SYGVKD. The CDR3 has 11 amino acids. In DNA form, the CDR3 reads TGTGCCATCAGTGACTTTAAAAAACTGTTTTTT. Translation gives CAISDFKKLFF.

This sequence joins TRBV19 and TRBJ2-3; D is possibly TRBD2 (6 bases). Deletions cut 8 bases from V and 5 bases from J, with 17 bases between. The V gene's germline CDR1 is LNHDA and CDR2 SQIVND (reference sequence). The CDR3 is 14 amino acids. CDR3 residues: CASGSWGEKDTQYF. The CDR3 DNA reads TGTGCCAGTGGCAGTTGGGGGGAAAAAGATACGCAGTATTTT.

This clone was seen only once. In DNA form, the CDR3 reads TGCGCCAGCAGCCTTTCGCCCGCGGGCTCCTACAATGAGCAGTTCTTC. Encoded protein: CASSLSPAGSYNEQFF. This sequence joins TRBV4-1 and TRBJ2-1; weak D call: TRBD2 (5 bases). The V end lost 4 bases, the J end lost 0 bases, and 13 bases lay between the germline ends. Germline values: CDR1 MGHRA, CDR2 YSYEKL. The CDR3 has 16 residues.

The chain uses TRBV11-2 and TRBJ1-1; D might be TRBD1 (6 bases). V shed 5 bases and J shed 4 bases, with 14 bases lying between them. The CDR3 is 14 residues long. Germline loops: CDR1 SGHAT, CDR2 FQNNGV. The DNA of the CDR3 is TGTGCCAGCAGCCAGGACAGAATTAGCACTGAAGCTTTCTTT. This gives the protein CASSQDRISTEAFF.

The chain uses TRBV19 and TRBJ2-3, with 13 bases matching TRBD2. V trimming: 4 bases; J trimming: 0 bases; junction bases outside the gene matches: 13. The CDR3 covers 20 residues. Germline CDR1 is LNHDA and CDR2 is SQIVND (reference sequence). Written as DNA, the CDR3 is TGTGCCAGTAGTACTGGGGGACTAGCGGGGTATCTATCTAGCACAGATACGCAGTATTTT. This encodes CASSTGGLAGYLSSTDTQYF.